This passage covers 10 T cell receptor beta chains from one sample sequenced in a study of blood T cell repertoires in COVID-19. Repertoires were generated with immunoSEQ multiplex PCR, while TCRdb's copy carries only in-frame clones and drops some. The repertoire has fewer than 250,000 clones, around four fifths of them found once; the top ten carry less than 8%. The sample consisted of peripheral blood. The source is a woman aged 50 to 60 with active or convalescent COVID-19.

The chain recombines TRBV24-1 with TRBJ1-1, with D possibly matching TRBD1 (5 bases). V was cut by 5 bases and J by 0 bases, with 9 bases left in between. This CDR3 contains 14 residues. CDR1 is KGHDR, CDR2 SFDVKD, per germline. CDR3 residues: CATSGGGMNTEAFF. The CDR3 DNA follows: TGTGCCACCAGTGGGGGGGGGATGAACACTGAAGCTTTCTTT.

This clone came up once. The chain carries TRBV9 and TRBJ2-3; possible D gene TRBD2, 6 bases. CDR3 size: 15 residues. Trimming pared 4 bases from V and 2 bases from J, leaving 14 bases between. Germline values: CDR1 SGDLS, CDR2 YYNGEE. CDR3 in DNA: TGTGCCAGCAGCCCATGGGGGGTACCCACAGATACGCAGTATTTT. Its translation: CASSPWGVPTDTQYF.

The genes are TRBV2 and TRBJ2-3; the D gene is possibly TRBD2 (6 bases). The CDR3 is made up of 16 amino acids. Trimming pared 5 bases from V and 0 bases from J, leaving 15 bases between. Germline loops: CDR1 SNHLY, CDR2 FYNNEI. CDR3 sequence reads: CASSPAGTRSTDTQYF. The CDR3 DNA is TGTGCCAGCAGTCCCGCCGGGACTCGAAGCACAGATACGCAGTATTTT.

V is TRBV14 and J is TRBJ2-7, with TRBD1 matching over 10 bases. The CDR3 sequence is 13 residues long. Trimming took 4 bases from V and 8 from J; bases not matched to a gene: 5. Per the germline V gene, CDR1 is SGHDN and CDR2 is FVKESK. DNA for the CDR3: TGTGCCAGCAGCCCGGACAGGGGGAATCAGCAGTACTTC. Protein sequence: CASSPDRGNQQYF. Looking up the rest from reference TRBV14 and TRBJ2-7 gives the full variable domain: EAGVTQFPSHSVIEKGQTVTLRCDPISGHDNLYWYRRVMGKEIKFLLHFVKESKQDESGMPNNRFLAERTGGTYSTLKVQPAELEDSGVYFCASSPDRGNQQYFGPGTRLTVT.

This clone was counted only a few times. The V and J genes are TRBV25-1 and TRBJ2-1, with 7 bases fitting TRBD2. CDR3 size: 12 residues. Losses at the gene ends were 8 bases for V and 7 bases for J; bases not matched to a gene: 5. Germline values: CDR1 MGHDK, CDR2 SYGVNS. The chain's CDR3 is CASRTSYNEQFF. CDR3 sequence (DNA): TGTGCCAGCCGGACTAGTTATAATGAGCAGTTCTTC.

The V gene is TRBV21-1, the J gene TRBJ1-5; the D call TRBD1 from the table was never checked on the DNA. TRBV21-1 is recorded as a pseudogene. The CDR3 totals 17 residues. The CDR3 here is CASSKLGGTGSNQPQHF. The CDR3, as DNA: TGTGCCAGCAGCAAATTGGGTGGGACAGGGTCCAATCAGCCCCAGCATTTT.

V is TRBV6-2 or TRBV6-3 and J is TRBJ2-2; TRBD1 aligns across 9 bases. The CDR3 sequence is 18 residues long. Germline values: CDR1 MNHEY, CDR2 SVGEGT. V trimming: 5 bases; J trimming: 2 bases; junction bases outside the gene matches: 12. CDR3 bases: TGTGCCAGCAGTAGGCGAAATAAGGGACAGGGTAACACCGGGGAGCTGTTTTTT. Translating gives CASSRRNKGQGNTGELFF.

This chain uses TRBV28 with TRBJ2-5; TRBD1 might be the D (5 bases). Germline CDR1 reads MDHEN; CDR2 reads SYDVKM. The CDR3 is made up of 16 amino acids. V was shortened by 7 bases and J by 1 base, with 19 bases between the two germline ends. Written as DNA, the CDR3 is TGTGCCAGCAAATCTCTGGGGCTAAACCCCCAAGAGACCCAGTACTTC. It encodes CASKSLGLNPQETQYF.

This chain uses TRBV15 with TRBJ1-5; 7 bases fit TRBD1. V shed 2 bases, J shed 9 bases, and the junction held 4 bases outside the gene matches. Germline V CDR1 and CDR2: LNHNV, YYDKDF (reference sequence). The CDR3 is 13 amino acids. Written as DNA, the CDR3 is TGTGCCACCAGCAGATCACAGGGGTGGCCCCAGCATTTT. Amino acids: CATSRSQGWPQHF. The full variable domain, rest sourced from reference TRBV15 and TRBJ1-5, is DAMVIQNPRYQVTQFGKPVTLSCSQTLNHNVMYWYQQKSSQAPKLLFHYYDKDFNNEADTPDNFQSRRPNTSFCFLDIRSPGLGDTAMYLCATSRSQGWPQHFGDGTRLSIL.

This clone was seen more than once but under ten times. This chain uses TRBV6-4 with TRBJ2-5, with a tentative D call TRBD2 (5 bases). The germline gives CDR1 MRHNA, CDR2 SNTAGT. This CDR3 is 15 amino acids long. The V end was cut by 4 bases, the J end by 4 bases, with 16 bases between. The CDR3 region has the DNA TGTGCCAGCAGTGTGCGAAGCGGTGGCCCAGAGACCCAGTACTTC. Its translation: CASSVRSGGPETQYF.